This T cell receptor (beta chain) was identified in a study of CD8+CD57+ T cells in acquired aplastic anemia. Study in general: Yields of DNA that came from sorted CD4+ and CD8+ cells averaged roughly 3.2 ug. Healthy donors had, on average, about 9.9 million reads for their CD4+ cells.

Findings and caveats of the study: Patients and controls had CD8+ Simpson's diversity values that were not significantly distinct. Comparison of patients with controls identified twenty-nine shared CD8+ CDR3 sequences.

This clonotype was observed many times. Its antigen is not known. According to the study, genomic DNA was the template for TCR beta VDJ and CDR3 profiling. TCRdb re-called the reads with MiXCR, one entry per CDR3 protein. This table has around 400,000 distinct CDR3 sequences, 65% to 75% appearing once. There are 14 residues in the CDR3. CDR1 is SQVTM and CDR2 is ANQGSEA in the germline V gene. With V trimmed by 7 bases and J by 1 base, 9 bases remained unmatched. This chain connects TRBV29-1 to TRBJ2-5; 7 positions match TRBD1. This clonotype was obtained from a human donor in good health, serving as a control. Specimen: sorted CD4+, CD8+, or CD8+CD57+ T cells (not recorded which) from PBMCs. The CDR3 here is CSGTTGATQETQYF. The CDR3 nucleotides read TGCAGCGGTACTACAGGGGCGACCCAAGAGACCCAGTACTTC.